A selection of T cell receptor beta chains follows, all from one sample in a study of CD4 T cells in relation to SARS-CoV-2 and coronaviruses. Some clones are missing from TCRdb's copy, which holds only in-frame ones; the method was immunoSEQ multiplex PCR. Among some 65,000 clones listed, around 86% were seen once. The specimen was memory CD4+ T cells from PBMCs. The receptors were sampled from a human donor in good health. CDR3s include the opening cysteine and the closing phenylalanine or tryptophan. A D gene is named only where the DNA matches it firmly. Expanded clones are given a class, and other clones once, few, many or no size at all.

v_call	d_call	j_call	clone_size	cdr3_nt	cdr3_aa
TRBV9	TRBD1	TRBJ1-6	-	TGTGCCAGCAGCGTAGGAGGGGGCAACTATAATTCACCCCTCCACTTT	CASSVGGGNYNSPLHF
TRBV7-2	TRBD2	TRBJ2-3	-	TGTGCCAGCAGGCCTAGGGATACTAGCGGGGGCTCTAATACGCAGTATTTT	CASRPRDTSGGSNTQYF
TRBV5-5	TRBD1	TRBJ1-2	-	TGTGCCAGCAGACCGGGACAGGAAATTTATGGCTACACCTTC	CASRPGQEIYGYTF
TRBV29-1	TRBD2	TRBJ2-1	-	TGCAGCGGCCGCGGGCGGGGGTCCTACAATGAGCAGTTCTTC	CSGRGRGSYNEQFF
TRBV29-1	TRBD1	TRBJ1-4	-	TGCAGCGCCTCAGGGGGGGGTGGTGAAAAACTGTTTTTT	CSASGGGGEKLFF
TRBV19	-	TRBJ2-2	once	TGTGCCAGTACCCACCGGGCCCTCACCGGGGAGCTGTTTTTT	CASTHRALTGELFF
TRBV18	-	TRBJ2-4	-	TGTGCCAGCTCACCATTCGACCAAAACATTCAGTACTTC	CASSPFDQNIQYF
TRBV14	-	TRBJ1-3	once	TGTGCCAGCAGCTCCGGGAAGACCAGCTCTGGAAACACCATATATTTT	CASSSGKTSSGNTIYF
TRBV18	TRBD2	TRBJ2-2	-	TGTGCCAGCTCACCATTGCGGGAGGGCGTATCCGGGGAGCTGTTTTTT	CASSPLREGVSGELFF
TRBV5-4	TRBD1	TRBJ2-3	few	TGTGCCAGCAGCTTGGCCGGGACAGGGGACACAGATACGCAGTATTTT	CASSLAGTGDTDTQYF
TRBV5-1	-	TRBJ2-7	-	TGCGCCAGCAGCTCAACAGGCTACGAGCAGTACTTC	CASSSTGYEQYF
TRBV4-1	-	TRBJ1-1	-	TGCGCCAGCAGCCAAGAAGCAGGGGTGAACACTGAAGCTTTCTTT	CASSQEAGVNTEAFF
TRBV5-4	-	TRBJ2-3	-	TGTGCCAGCAGCTTGGCGGGGGATCCGAAAGATACGCAGTATTTT	CASSLAGDPKDTQYF
TRBV30	-	TRBJ1-4	-	TGTGCCTGGAGTGTAGGTCCGTGGCAGGGTCGGGAAAAACTGTTTTTT	CAWSVGPWQGREKLFF
TRBV27	-	TRBJ2-3	-	TGTGCCAGCAGTCGTCAGGCTTATAGCACAGATACGCAGTATTTT	CASSRQAYSTDTQYF
TRBV7-3	TRBD1	TRBJ1-1	once	TGTGCCAGCAGCACCCAGACAGGGGAGAACACTGAAGCTTTCTTT	CASSTQTGENTEAFF
TRBV3-1/TRBV3-2	-	TRBJ2-5	-	TGTGCCAGCAGCCAAGGTTTGCAGGGGGGGGTCTCTCAAGAGACCCAGTACTTC	CASSQGLQGGVSQETQYF